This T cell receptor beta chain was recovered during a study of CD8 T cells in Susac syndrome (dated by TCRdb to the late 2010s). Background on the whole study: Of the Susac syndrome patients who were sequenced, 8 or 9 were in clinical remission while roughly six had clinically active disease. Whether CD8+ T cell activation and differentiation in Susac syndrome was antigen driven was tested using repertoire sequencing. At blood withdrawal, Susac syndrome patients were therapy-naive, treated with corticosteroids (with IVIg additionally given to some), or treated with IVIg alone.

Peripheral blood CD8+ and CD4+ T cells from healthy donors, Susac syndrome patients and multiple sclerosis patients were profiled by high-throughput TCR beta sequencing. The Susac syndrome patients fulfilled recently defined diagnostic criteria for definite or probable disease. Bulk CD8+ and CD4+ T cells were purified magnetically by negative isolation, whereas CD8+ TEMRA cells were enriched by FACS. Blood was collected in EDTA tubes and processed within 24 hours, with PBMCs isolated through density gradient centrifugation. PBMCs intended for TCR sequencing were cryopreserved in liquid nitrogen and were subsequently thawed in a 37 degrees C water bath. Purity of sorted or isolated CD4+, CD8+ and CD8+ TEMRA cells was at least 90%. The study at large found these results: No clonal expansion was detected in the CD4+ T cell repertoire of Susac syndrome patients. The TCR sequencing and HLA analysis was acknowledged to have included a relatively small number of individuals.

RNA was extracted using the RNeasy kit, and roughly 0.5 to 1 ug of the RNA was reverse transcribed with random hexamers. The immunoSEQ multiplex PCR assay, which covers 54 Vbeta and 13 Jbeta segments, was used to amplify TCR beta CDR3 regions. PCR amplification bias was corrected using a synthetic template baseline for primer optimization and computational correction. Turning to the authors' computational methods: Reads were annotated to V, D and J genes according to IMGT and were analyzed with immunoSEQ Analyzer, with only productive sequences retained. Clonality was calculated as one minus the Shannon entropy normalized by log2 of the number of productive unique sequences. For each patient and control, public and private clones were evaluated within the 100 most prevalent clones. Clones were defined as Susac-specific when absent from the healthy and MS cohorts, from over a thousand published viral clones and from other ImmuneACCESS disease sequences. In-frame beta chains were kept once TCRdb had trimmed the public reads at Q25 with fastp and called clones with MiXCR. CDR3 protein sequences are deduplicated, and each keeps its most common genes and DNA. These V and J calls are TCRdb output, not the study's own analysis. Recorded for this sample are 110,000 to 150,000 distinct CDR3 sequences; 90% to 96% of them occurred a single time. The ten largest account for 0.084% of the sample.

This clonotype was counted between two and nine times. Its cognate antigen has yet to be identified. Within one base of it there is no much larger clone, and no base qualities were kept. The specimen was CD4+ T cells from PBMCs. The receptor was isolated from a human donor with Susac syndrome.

The encoded CDR3 is CASSALERAVQYF. The sequenced DNA: TGTGCCAGCAGCGCCCTGGAGCGAGCAGTGCAGTACTTC. The rearrangement joined TRBV7-9 to TRBJ2-7, with no confidently assigned D gene. CDR1 SEHNR and CDR2 FQNEAQ were looked up in the germline V gene (reference sequence). The junction shows trimming of 5 bases on V and 9 bases on J, plus 17 bases between the germline ends. Measured from the cysteine to the phenylalanine, the CDR3 is 13 residues long. Only the CDR3 portion is preserved as DNA: 39 bases, with reading frame beginning at the first base. Outside the CDR3, residues come from the reference TRBV7-9 and TRBJ2-7 proteins, so the full variable domain is: DTGVSQNPRHKITKRGQNVTFRCDPISEHNRLYWYRQTLGQGPEFLTYFQNEAQLEKSRLLSDRFSAERPKGSFSTLEIQRTEQGDSAMYLCASSALERAVQYFGPGTRLTVT.